This is a list of T cell receptor beta chains from one sample in a study of blood T cell repertoires in COVID-19. The assay was immunoSEQ multiplex PCR, and TCRdb's table has in-frame clones only and misses some. The data hold roughly 380,000 clones, with 87% observed a single time. The sample taken for sequencing was PBMCs or T cells enriched from blood (not recorded which). The receptors were gathered from a woman under 40 who had recovered from COVID-19. CDR3s include the opening cysteine and the closing phenylalanine or tryptophan.

j_gene	v_gene	CDR3aa
TRBJ1-2	TRBV6-1	CASSETGVANYGYTF
TRBJ2-5	TRBV11-3	CASSDSRDIQYF
TRBJ1-2	TRBV18	CASSPRDSVNYGYTF
TRBJ2-3	TRBV5-1	CASSPTPSGQGAGTQYF
TRBJ2-1	TRBV28	CASSQSAGLAGVNEQFF
TRBJ2-5	TRBV6-1	CASSGRVVGVDQETQYF
TRBJ2-7	TRBV5-5	CASSRGQGAYYEQYF
TRBJ2-3	TRBV9	CATWGRYPDTQYF
TRBJ1-1	TRBV5-1	CASSLVPGEFTEAFF
TRBJ2-7	TRBV10-3	CAISDIAREQYF
TRBJ2-7	TRBV7-2	CASSPPRLGGEQYF
TRBJ1-1	TRBV27	CASSRGTDTEAFF
TRBJ1-4	TRBV29-1	CSVVGQSNEKLFF
TRBJ2-7	TRBV7-9	CASSSTTGTGVYEQYF
TRBJ1-2	TRBV28	CASSKTGVAGYTF
TRBJ2-5	TRBV6-4	CASSRETGETQYF
TRBJ2-7	TRBV7-9	CASSTGQSYEQYF
TRBJ2-7	TRBV4-1	CASSQGLRASYEQYF
TRBJ1-2	TRBV27	CASSLVRGANGYTF
TRBJ1-3	TRBV13	CASSLEGQGGNTIYF
TRBJ2-7	TRBV27	CASSLGSGSSEQYF
TRBJ2-5	TRBV6-2/TRBV6-3	CASSYPETQYF
TRBJ2-3	TRBV28	CASSLGHSSVNTQYF
TRBJ2-3	TRBV15	CATSIGGEADTQYF
TRBJ1-1	TRBV7-9	CASSPRQGGLNTEAFF
TRBJ2-2	TRBV5-4	CASSSGTGNTGELFF
TRBJ2-2	TRBV18	CASSRADTGELFF
TRBJ2-1	TRBV19	CASRTGGGDYNEQFF
TRBJ1-5	TRBV2	CASSLQGSSVQPQHF
TRBJ2-7	TRBV29-1	CSVASRGSLSYVQYF
TRBJ2-1	TRBV6-1	CASSESHGTSGLDEQFF
TRBJ2-2	TRBV15	CATGQGENGELFF
TRBJ1-5	TRBV3-1/TRBV3-2	CASSQRNSNQPQHF